The 4 T cell receptor beta chains below all came from one sample that was sequenced in a study of beta chain features in type 1 diabetes. Overall study findings and caveats: TCRB CDR3 length was moderately but significantly reduced in all four CD4+ subsets of Type 1 diabetes patients.

The antigens these receptors bind are not known. The isolated RNA, all of it, was reverse transcribed, so expressed TCRB transcripts were what got sequenced. Using immunoSEQ multiplex PCR, the repertoire was profiled, and TCRdb retains in-frame clones only, with some absent. In the table there are around 180,000 clones, under 9.5% of which are singletons. Specimen: central memory CD4+ T cells from blood. The receptors originated from a man between 18 and 29 years old with type 1 diabetes.

J is TRBJ2-4 and V is TRBV7-2; TRBD1 agrees at 7 bases. With V trimmed by 4 bases and J by 12 bases, 9 bases remained unmatched. The germline V gene encodes CDR1 SGHTA and CDR2 FQGNSA. This CDR3 has 13 residues. The CDR3 spells CASSSNRDSSQYF. The DNA for the CDR3 is TGTGCCAGCAGCTCCAATAGGGACAGTTCTCAGTACTTC.

This clone was counted only a few times. V usage is TRBV7-9 and J usage is TRBJ1-1, with D unresolved. CDR1 is SEHNR, CDR2 FQNEAQ, per germline (reference sequence). V lost 5 bases, J lost 7 bases, and 17 bases lay in between. This CDR3 has 14 residues. The CDR3 here is CASSPPRTNGEAFF. CDR3 DNA: TGTGCCAGCAGCCCTCCGCGGACTAACGGTGAAGCTTTCTTT. Filled out from reference TRBV7-9 and TRBJ1-1, the complete variable domain reads DTGVSQNPRHKITKRGQNVTFRCDPISEHNRLYWYRQTLGQGPEFLTYFQNEAQLEKSRLLSDRFSAERPKGSFSTLEIQRTEQGDSAMYLCASSPPRTNGEAFFGQGTRLTVV.

This clone was seen only a few times. The chain joins TRBV5-4 to TRBJ2-7; D unresolved. The CDR3 spans 14 residues. Trimming removed 4 bases from V and 2 bases from J, with 13 bases in between. Per germline, CDR1 SGHNT and CDR2 YYREEE (reference sequence). The CDR3 DNA reads as TGTGCCAGCAGCGAGAGAGTGCCTCCCTACGAGCAGTACTTC. It specifies CASSERVPPYEQYF.

This clone occurred many times. The chain combines TRBV29-1 with TRBJ2-5; 9 bases map to TRBD2. With 4 bases clipped from V and 5 bases from J, the junction kept 5 bases outside the gene matches. This CDR3 region has 13 residues. Germline V gives CDR1 SQVTM, CDR2 ANQGSEA. CDR3 sequence (DNA): TGCAGCGTTGGTGTACTAGCGGGCGAGACCCAGTACTTC. Translated, it gives CSVGVLAGETQYF.